Given below is one TCR beta chain in context. This clone was counted a few times. Its antigen is currently not known. The input lacks base qualities; no much larger clone sits a single base away. The data were obtained in a study of cytomegalovirus exposure and HLA in healthy donors (TCRdb year 2017). Some background on the complete study: An earlier analysis of fewer than 750 of the donors reported around 280 Gb of sequence data and about 120 million unique TCR beta sequences obtained from roughly 180 million T cells. Roughly 300 gigabases of sequencing data and around 85 million unique TCR sequences made up an early release that covered roughly 670 HLA-typed donors. Among the roughly 400 genotyped donors, approximately 82% belonged to the genetic ancestry cluster associated with self-reported Caucasian donors. The study aimed to test whether signatures of past pathogen exposure could be identified by cataloging public T cell receptors. Using immunosequencing, the study profiled T cell repertoires from roughly 650 subjects and related those repertoires to cytomegalovirus serostatus. Along with the approximately 700-subject first cohort, a separate validation cohort of approximately 110 different subjects was used. The study combined high-throughput TCR immunosequencing, statistical association of individual TCRs with disease status, and machine learning to predict cytomegalovirus infection status. In a later analysis, previously published TCR beta repertoires from 550 to 750 donors were re-analyzed and high-resolution HLA genotyping was added so that TCR occurrence patterns could be studied. The later analysis used no new phenotypic data to find candidate immune exposures, relying instead on TCR beta sequences and their occurrence across donors. In an earlier analysis of 500 to 650 of the donors, high-throughput TCR beta sequencing was used to judge whether each TCR beta V gene segment behaved as functional or pseudogenic. Alongside the repertoire data, information on donor age, sex, ethnicity and CMV serostatus was compiled. A later genetic analysis used genome-wide SNP genotypes for about 60% of the roughly 700 donors, treating that subset as a discovery cohort. Every repertoire in the discovery cohort had been generated on one and the same sequencing platform. Class I and class II HLA loci were covered by the typing at four-digit resolution. The number of typed donors differed by locus: about 620-630 for A, B, C, DRB1 and DQB1; 500 to 550 for DQA1; 606 for DPA1; and 400 to 480 for DPB1. Because of strong linkage in the cohort, five DR-DQ haplotypes were treated as single units for association and clustering. On average, roughly 250,000 unique TCR beta nucleotide sequences were sequenced per donor among 398 genotyped donors of the cohort, with roughly a sixth of those sequences being non-productive. What the study reported, not specific to this receptor: Roughly uniform sequencing depth across donors was assumed in presence/absence analyses, although this assumption may not hold. When HLA alleles, especially DR and DQ, strongly co-occurred, TCR associations were difficult to assign to individual alleles. The authors suggested that the approach could potentially be extended to other disease states and immunological phenotypes. Specific HLA alleles were associated with 15,000 to 20,000 TCR beta sequences at a false discovery rate of 0.05 in a later analysis. For the cohort, immune exposure information was limited to CMV serostatus. Approximately 16 rarely observed V segments, including chromosome 9 orphons, were excluded from the earlier analysis of a few hundred of the donors because counts were too low. The cohort was sequenced for TCR beta chains only, and without alpha or paired-chain data the features that could be detected were limited. A group of highly shared sequence variants was considered likely to be a technical artifact of the sequencing pipeline. In vitro tests confirmed that a few of the cytomegalovirus-associated TCR beta chains recognize cytomegalovirus antigens. In both the original and validation cohorts, the classifier was reported to diagnose cytomegalovirus status with high specificity and sensitivity. Several of the top co-occurrence clusters appeared to be linked to parvovirus B19, influenza, CMV and Epstein-Barr virus, according to a later analysis. In the study, around 150 TCR beta chains were listed as associated with cytomegalovirus. Because HLA typing was missing for some donors at each locus, association tests included only the typed subset. A further reported finding was that TCR beta sequences accurately predicted the HLA-A and HLA-B alleles for most subjects in the first cohort. Compared with equally common non-associated chains, HLA-associated TCR beta chains in a later analysis were more clonally expanded and had lower generation probabilities. Correlated functional status among segregating V segments might reflect linkage disequilibrium, but an unknown experimental factor could not be ruled out. Most CMV-associated TCR beta chains appeared to be HLA-restricted in a later analysis, and the HLA associations seemed to be driven largely by CMV exposure. In an earlier analysis of approximately 590 of the donors, most TCR beta V segments appeared in productive rearrangements about 90% or about 30% of the time, broadly matching IMGT annotations. Some IMGT-functional V segments, including TRBV6-2 and TRBV6-3, could not be told apart with the 87-base-pair reads, so those segments were excluded. Across donors, most TCR sequences were observed very rarely, whereas some public TCRs were present in many individuals. A later analysis found that TCR association rates varied across HLA loci, with DRB1 alleles showing the most associated TCRs and HLA-C alleles the fewest. An association between a missense DCLRE1C variant and V-gene and J-gene trimming of TCR beta chains was found in a later genetic analysis and replicated in an independent cohort. A later genetic analysis reported fewer N-insertions in productive TCRs among donors in an Asian-associated ancestry cluster than the roughly 700-donor mean.

The cohort consisted of 666 healthy bone marrow donors. At the time of sampling, all cohort members were nominally healthy, though unrecorded immune exposures were likely present. The donor was CMV seronegative and was included in the group of 352 seronegative cohort members. Every donor gave a peripheral blood sample, and the peripheral blood mononuclear cells from that sample were used for TCR beta sequencing. Genomic DNA was extracted from the blood cell samples with the Qiagen DNeasy Blood Extraction Kit. From the cysteine up to the phenylalanine, the CDR3 has a length of 15 residues. The sequence is cut down to CDR3 DNA, 45 bases in frame from base 1. Trimming takes 5 bases off V and 3 bases off J; junction bases not matched to a gene: 10. CDR1 and CDR2 were assigned from the germline V gene as SGHRS and YFSETQ. The library was produced with the immunoSEQ multiplex PCR assay. For the multiplex PCR, a mixture combining 60 forward primers for TCR Vbeta segments and 13 reverse primers for TCR Jbeta segments was used. The CDR3 region of rearranged TCR beta genes was amplified from genomic DNA with a multiplex PCR assay. Amplified TCR beta libraries were sequenced as 87-base-pair reads on the Illumina HiSeq System. As for the original processing: Across the 670 or so repertoires, a later analysis counted approximately 83 million unique TCR beta chains, roughly 11 million of which were shared by at least two donors. Raw reads were error-corrected and collapsed into unique sequences by a nearest-neighbor algorithm in which closely related sequences were merged to remove PCR and sequencing errors. Alignment of CDR3 sequences to IMGT reference sequences was used to assign V, D and J gene segments. For a sequence to be retained, at least a six-nucleotide match to both a V gene segment and a J gene segment was required. A rearrangement was called productive if the CDR3 had no stop codons and remained in frame with V and J, and every other rearrangement was called non-productive. Following IMGT convention, CDR3 was defined as the stretch from the second conserved V-encoded cysteine to the conserved J-encoded phenylalanine. Sequences without an unambiguous match to a single V gene segment were excluded from the earlier analysis of 587 of the donors. In an earlier analysis of several hundred of the donors, V segments were called functional above 56.7% productive rearrangements and were called segregating when the between-donor standard deviation exceeded 5%. A statistical classification framework was built for diagnosing cytomegalovirus status from the catalog of TCR beta chain sequences. In a later analysis, TCR nucleotide sequences were compared against IMGT/GENE-DB human TR gene sequences so that V and J genes could be assigned. In a later analysis, CDR3 sequences and most-parsimonious VDJ recombination scenarios were assigned using the TCRdist pipeline. In a later analysis, each TCR beta chain was defined by its CDR3 amino acid sequence together with its V-gene family, and reads without a unique V-gene family were excluded. In a later analysis, around 600 highly shared, low-generation-probability nucleotide sequences were removed to address suspected cross-contamination and a sequencing artifact. In a later analysis, a clonal expansion index for each public chain was calculated from normalized within-repertoire ranks of inferred template counts. Generation probabilities in a later analysis came from a VDJ recombination model fitted to out-of-frame rearrangements, and those results were checked against IGoR. In a later analysis, hypergeometric tests were used to score TCR-TCR, TCR-HLA and TCR-CMV co-occurrence, with a repertoire-size bias correction applied to TCR pairs. A later analysis estimated false discovery rates by permuting HLA or CMV assignments 20 times. In a later analysis, co-occurring TCRs were grouped with DBSCAN, and TCRdist sequence similarity was added when clustering was performed within HLA-allele-positive subsets. Co-occurrence clustering excluded repertoires with fewer than 30,000 or more than 120,000 public chains, plus five with anomalous nucleotide sharing. What TCRdb holds here is the immuneACCESS table cut down to in-frame rearrangements. Part of the clones is not present; checked against another copy, under half of the missing clones reflect an unresolved V gene, and the others are unexplained. That table furnishes V, J and clone size, whereas the DNA furnished D and trimming. The sample table shows roughly 200,000 clones, and approximately 84% are seen once. The ten largest clones take up about 2.6% of the sample.

Sequencing was carried out using PBMCs. The sequence links TRBV5-1 to TRBJ1-2, and 7 junction bases match TRBD1. The sequence was collected from a female donor in good health and CMV-seronegative. The CDR3 protein is CASRPTTGRDYGYTF. Here is the DNA: TGCGCCAGCAGACCAACGACAGGGAGAGACTATGGCTACACCTTC.